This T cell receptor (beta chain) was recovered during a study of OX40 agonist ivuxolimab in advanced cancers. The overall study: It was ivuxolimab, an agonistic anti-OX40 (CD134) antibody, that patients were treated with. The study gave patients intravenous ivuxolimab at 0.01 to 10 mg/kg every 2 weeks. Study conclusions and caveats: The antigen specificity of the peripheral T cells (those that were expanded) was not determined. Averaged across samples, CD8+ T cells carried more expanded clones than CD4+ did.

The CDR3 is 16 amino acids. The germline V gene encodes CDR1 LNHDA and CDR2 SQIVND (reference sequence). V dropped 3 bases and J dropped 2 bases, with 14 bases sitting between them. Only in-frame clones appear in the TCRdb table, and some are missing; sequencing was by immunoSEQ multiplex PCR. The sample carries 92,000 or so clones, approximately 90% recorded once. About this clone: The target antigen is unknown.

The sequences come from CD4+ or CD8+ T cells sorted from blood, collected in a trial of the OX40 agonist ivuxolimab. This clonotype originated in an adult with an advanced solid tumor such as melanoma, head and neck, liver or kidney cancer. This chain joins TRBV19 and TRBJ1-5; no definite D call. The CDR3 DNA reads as TGTGCCAGTAGTATTTACGGTGTTAATGGCAATCAGCCCCAGCATTTT. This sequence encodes CASSIYGVNGNQPQHF.